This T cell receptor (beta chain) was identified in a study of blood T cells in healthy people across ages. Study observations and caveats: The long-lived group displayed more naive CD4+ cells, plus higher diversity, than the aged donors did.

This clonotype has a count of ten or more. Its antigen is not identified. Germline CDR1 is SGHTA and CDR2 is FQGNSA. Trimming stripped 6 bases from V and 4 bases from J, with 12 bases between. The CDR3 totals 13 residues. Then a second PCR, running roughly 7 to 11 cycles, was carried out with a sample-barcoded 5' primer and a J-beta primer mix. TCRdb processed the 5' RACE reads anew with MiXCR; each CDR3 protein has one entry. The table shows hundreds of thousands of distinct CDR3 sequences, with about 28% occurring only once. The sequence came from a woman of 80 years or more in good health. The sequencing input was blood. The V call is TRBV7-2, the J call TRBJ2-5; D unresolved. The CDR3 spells CASSLGRTETQYF. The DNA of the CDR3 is TGTGCCAGCAGTTTGGGTCGGACAGAGACCCAGTACTTC.